This T cell receptor (beta chain) was documented in a study of blood T cells in healthy people across ages. Sample-barcoded 5' priming and a J-beta primer mix drove a second PCR of roughly 6 to 12 cycles. TCRdb called the 5' RACE reads again in MiXCR, with one record for every CDR3 protein. The sample lists about 1 million distinct CDR3 sequences, 40% to 45% occurring once. Isolating PBMCs gave at least 6.5 million of these cells per sample. Each sample yielded at least 5.5 micrograms of PBMC total RNA. V shed 0 bases, J shed 1 base, and the junction held 0 bases outside the gene matches. The CDR3 covers 13 residues. Germline CDR1 reads SQVTM; CDR2 reads ANQGSEA. This clonotype was seen a handful of times.

The clonotype was recovered from a woman between 55 and 75 years old in good health. Sequencing was carried out using blood. V is TRBV29-1 and J is TRBJ2-7, with 7 bases aligning to TRBD1. CDR3 sequence reads: CSVEEGQSYEQYF. Here the CDR3 DNA reads TGCAGCGTTGAAGAGGGACAGTCCTACGAGCAGTACTTC.